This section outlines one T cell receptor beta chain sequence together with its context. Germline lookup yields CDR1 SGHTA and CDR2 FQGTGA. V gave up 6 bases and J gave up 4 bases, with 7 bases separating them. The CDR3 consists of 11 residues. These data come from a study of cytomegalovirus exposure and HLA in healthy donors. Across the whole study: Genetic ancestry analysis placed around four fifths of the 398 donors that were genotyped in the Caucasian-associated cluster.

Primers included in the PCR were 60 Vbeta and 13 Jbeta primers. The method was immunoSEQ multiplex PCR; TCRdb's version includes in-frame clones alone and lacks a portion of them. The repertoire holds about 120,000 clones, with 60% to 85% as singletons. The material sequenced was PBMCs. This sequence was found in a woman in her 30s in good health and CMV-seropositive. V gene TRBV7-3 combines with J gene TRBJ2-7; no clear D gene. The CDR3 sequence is CASSYFYEQYF. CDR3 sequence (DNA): TGTGCCAGCAGTTATTTTTACGAGCAGTACTTC.